This T cell receptor beta chain was sequenced for a study of CD8+ T cells in alopecia areata (dated by TCRdb to between 2017 and 2018). Background on the whole study: Treated patients were enrolled in an open-label pilot trial of oral tofacitinib, 5 to 10 mg twice daily, for moderate-to-severe alopecia areata. Tofacitinib was administered for 6 to 18 months, and 6 months of follow-up off drug were then conducted to assess delayed response and recurrence. The study used high-throughput TCRbeta sequencing to examine T cell clonal expansion in alopecia areata, in both the C3H/HeJ mouse model and human patients. On the human side, TCRbeta sequencing was run on scalp tissue and on sorted CD4+ and CD8+ peripheral blood T cells from healthy controls and from alopecia areata patients with either patchy or totalis/universalis disease. Patients on tofacitinib were biopsied at baseline and after 4 and 24 weeks of treatment, and several of the patients also had a later scalp biopsy. Scalp clonality was compared across normal scalp (n=4), patchy alopecia areata scalp (n=8), and alopecia totalis/universalis scalp (n=8). RNA was extracted with the PAXgene miRNA kit for fixed scalp, the miRNeasy kit for PBMCs, and the RNeasy kit for mouse skin. TCRbeta CDR3 regions were amplified by immunoSEQ multiplex PCR with 35 Vbeta forward and 13 Jbeta reverse primers.

To note about this clone: Its antigen is currently not known. Base qualities are missing; no much larger clone stands one base away.

Lesional scalp punch biopsies and peripheral blood were collected from alopecia areata patients. PBMCs were separated by density centrifugation and stained for CD3, CD4 and CD8, after which CD4+ and CD8+ T cells were sorted on a FACSAria. The CDR3 runs 14 residues from the cysteine to the phenylalanine. Just CDR3 DNA is preserved here, 42 bases in frame from base 1. V loses 5 bases of germline sequence and J loses 1 base, and the interval between the two ends is 12 bases. CDR1 and CDR2, per the germline V gene (reference sequence), are MNHNY and SVGAGI. To prepare the library, the immunoSEQ multiplex PCR assay was applied. RNA was extracted from all samples and reverse transcribed into cDNA as template for TCR sequencing. First-strand cDNA was synthesized with SuperScript III using a 2:1 mix of oligo-dT and random hexamers. Amplification bias was assessed with a synthetic immune receptor repertoire, and residual bias was removed computationally. The published analysis was carried out like this. Raw reads were preprocessed to remove errors, and CDR3 was defined according to IMGT conventions as the region from the conserved cysteine to phenylalanine. Clonality was calculated as 1 minus Shannon entropy normalized by log2 of the number of productive unique TCRs. CD4 or CD8 identity of scalp clones was inferred by cross-referencing scalp TCRbeta sequences with sorted blood CD4 and CD8 repertoires. TCRdb provides this immuneACCESS table in a form limited to in-frame rearrangements. Some clones are lacking; in checked studies, under half of them reflect an unresolved V gene, and why the rest are absent is not known. V and J calls and clone size are copied from that table; D and trimming were computed from the DNA. The sample table records 75,000 to 100,000 clones; 40% to 55% of these occur just once. Almost 0.8% of the sample comes from the top ten.

Study-wide findings and limitations: Unlike mouse skin, where gammadelta T cells dominate, normal human skin contains resident alphabeta T cells that get sequenced too, which complicates analysis of the scalp TCR repertoire. Lesional scalp, especially in alopecia totalis/universalis, showed higher clonality and more expanded CD8+ clones than normal scalp, suggesting antigenic drive. TCR sequences shared between patients were less clear than in mice, possibly partly because of HLA diversity in the patient population.

Recombination joined TRBV6-6 with TRBJ2-7, with TRBD2 as a weak D call on 6 bases. The receptor's source is a human donor with alopecia areata. The sequenced sample was CD4+ T cells sorted from blood. The CDR3 reads CASSQTRESYEQYF. The DNA sequence is as follows: TGTGCCAGCAGTCAGACTAGGGAATCCTACGAGCAGTACTTC.